The 8 T cell receptor beta chains below come from one sample, sequenced in a study of blood T cell repertoires in COVID-19. Method: immunoSEQ multiplex PCR; TCRdb's copy keeps in-frame clones and lacks some. The sample records under 110,000 clones, 91% being singletons. Material for sequencing was peripheral blood. Receptor source: a middle-aged man with acute or convalescent COVID-19.

This chain links TRBV2 with TRBJ1-5; D is possibly TRBD1 (5 bases). The CDR3 contains 12 residues. Germline V gene lookup returns CDR1 SNHLY and CDR2 FYNNEI. V gave up 6 bases and J gave up 9 bases, with 12 bases separating them. The CDR3, as DNA: TGTGCCAGCAGCTTGGACCAGGGGCCCCAGCATTTT. Amino acids: CASSLDQGPQHF.

V is TRBV19 and J is TRBJ2-1, with a possible D match to TRBD2 (5 bases). V lost 1 base and J 3 bases, leaving 13 bases between the germline ends. The CDR3 contains 16 residues. Germline V lookup: CDR1 LNHDA, CDR2 SQIVND (reference sequence). CDR3 DNA: TGTGCCAGTAGTATAGCAGCACTAGACTTCTACAATGAGCAGTTCTTC. Amino acids: CASSIAALDFYNEQFF.

This chain connects TRBV27 to TRBJ1-1; D gene unclear. Trimming removed 2 bases at V and 2 bases at J, with 9 bases between. CDR1 MNHEY and CDR2 SMNVEV come from the germline V gene (reference sequence). CDR3 length: 14 amino acids. The CDR3 region has the DNA TGTGCCAGCAGTTTAAACAGCCCAAACACTGAAGCTTTCTTT. Amino acid sequence: CASSLNSPNTEAFF.

The chain recombines TRBV10-2 with TRBJ2-2, with D hard to call. CDR1 and CDR2 (germline): WSHSY, SAAADI. The CDR3 length is 15 residues. V was trimmed by 5 bases and J by 3 bases, leaving 13 bases between them. CDR3 in amino acids: CASSITKGDTGELFF. The CDR3 nucleotides are TGCGCCAGCAGTATCACCAAAGGAGACACCGGGGAGCTGTTTTTT.

The count of this clone is one. The chain recombines TRBV9 with TRBJ2-7; 8 nucleotides agree with TRBD2. The CDR3 loop spans 14 amino acids. Per germline, CDR1 SGDLS and CDR2 YYNGEE. J was trimmed by 0 bases and V by 4 bases; bases with no gene match: 3. DNA for the CDR3: TGTGCCAGCAGCATCGGGGGGGCCTCCTACGAGCAGTACTTC. Amino acid sequence: CASSIGGASYEQYF.

V and J are TRBV5-8 and TRBJ1-1; D is perhaps TRBD1 (5 bases). From germline, CDR1 is SGHTS and CDR2 YDEGEE. Trimming shortened V by 1 base and J by 5 bases, and 15 bases separated the two germline ends. CDR3 size: 15 residues. The CDR3: CASSLYRGGGTEAFF. CDR3 nucleotides: TGTGCCAGCAGCTTGTATCGGGGGGGAGGGACTGAAGCTTTCTTT.

The chain uses TRBV5-3 and TRBJ2-1; 12 bases match TRBD1. TRBV5-3 is treated as an ORF (open reading frame) with a function not yet certain. There are 19 residues in the CDR3. V gave up 4 bases and J gave up 0 bases; unmatched junction bases: 11. This CDR3 is CARSRRDRGRLGSYNEQFF. The DNA of the CDR3 is TGTGCCAGAAGCCGTCGGGACAGGGGGCGGTTAGGCTCCTACAATGAGCAGTTCTTC.

The chain combines TRBV9 with TRBJ1-3; D is unresolved. The germline V and J ends were trimmed by 2 bases and 4 bases, with 7 bases remaining between them. The CDR3 length is 13 residues. The germline CDR1 and CDR2 sequences are SGDLS and YYNGEE. The CDR3 here is CASSVNSGNTIYF. The CDR3 nucleotides are TGTGCCAGCAGCGTTAACAGCGGAAACACCATATATTTT.